Shown below are 5 T cell receptor beta chains from a single sample sequenced in a study of cytomegalovirus exposure and HLA in healthy donors. Both 60 Vbeta primers and 13 Jbeta primers went into the PCR. Method: immunoSEQ multiplex PCR; TCRdb's copy keeps in-frame clones and lacks some. The sample has 110,000 or so clones, around 66% seen once. Source material: PBMCs. Receptors were obtained from a man aged 18 to 29 in good health and CMV-seropositive.

The rearrangement joins TRBV29-1 to TRBJ2-5, with 7 bases lining up with TRBD2. The CDR3 spans 13 residues. In germline, CDR1 is SQVTM, CDR2 ANQGSEA. After removal of 6 bases from V and 7 bases from J, the junction contained 11 bases not matched to a gene. The CDR3 region has the DNA TGCAGCGTGCAATATCGGGGGGAAGGGACCCAGTACTTC. Amino acids: CSVQYRGEGTQYF.

The genes are TRBV4-2 and TRBJ2-2; 10 bases fit TRBD2. Trimming at V came to 0 bases and at J to 1 base, leaving 2 bases not matched to a gene. This CDR3 contains 17 residues. Germline lookup yields CDR1 LGHNA and CDR2 YNFKEQ. CDR3 protein: CASSQELAGGNTGELFF. CDR3 nucleotide sequence: TGTGCCAGCAGCCAAGAGTTAGCGGGGGGGAACACCGGGGAGCTGTTTTTT.

The chain uses TRBV28 and TRBJ1-3; D perhaps matches TRBD1 (6 bases). Trimming left V 0 bases short and J 2 bases short, with 14 bases between. The V gene's germline CDR1 is MDHEN and CDR2 SYDVKM. The CDR3 contains 17 residues. CDR3 amino acids: CASSLWETGTPGNTIYF. As DNA, the CDR3 is TGTGCCAGCAGTTTATGGGAGACCGGGACACCTGGAAACACCATATATTTT. Full variable domain (outside the CDR3, taken from reference TRBV28 and TRBJ1-3): DVKVTQSSRYLVKRTGEKVFLECVQDMDHENMFWYRQDPGLGLRLIYFSYDVKMKEKGDIPEGYSVSREKKERFSLILESASTNQTSMYLCASSLWETGTPGNTIYFGEGSWLTVV.

Note on this clone: One end of the junction varies from germline; a read error may be responsible. The chain couples TRBV30 to TRBJ1-1; 8 bases are a match to TRBD1. The germline gives CDR1 GTSNPN, CDR2 SVGIG (reference sequence). CDR3 size: 13 residues. The CDR3: CAWSPGTGTEALF. In DNA form, the CDR3 reads TGTGCCTGGAGTCCCGGGACAGGCACTGAAGCTCTCTTT.

With regard to this clone: Other DNA sequences in this sample translate to the same CDR3. This chain links TRBV5-6 with TRBJ1-2; TRBD1 aligns across 8 bases. The germline CDR1 and CDR2 sequences are SGHDT and YYEEEE. J lost 7 bases, V lost 2 bases, and 7 bases had no gene match. CDR3 length: 14 residues. DNA for the CDR3: TGTGCCAGCAGCTTCCCGGACAGGGAGGGTGGCTACACCTTC. This gives the protein CASSFPDREGGYTF.